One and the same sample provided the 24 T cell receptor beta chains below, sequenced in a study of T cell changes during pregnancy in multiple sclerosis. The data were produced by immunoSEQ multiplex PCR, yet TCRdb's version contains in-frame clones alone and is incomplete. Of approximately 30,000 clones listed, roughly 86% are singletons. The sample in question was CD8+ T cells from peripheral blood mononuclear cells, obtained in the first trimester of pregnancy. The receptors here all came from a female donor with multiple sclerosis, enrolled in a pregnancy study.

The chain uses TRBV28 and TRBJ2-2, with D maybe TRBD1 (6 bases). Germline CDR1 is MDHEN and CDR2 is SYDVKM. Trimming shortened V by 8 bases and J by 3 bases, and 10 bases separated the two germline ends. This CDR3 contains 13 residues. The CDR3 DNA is TGTGCCAGCGGGGGACATCACACCGGGGAGCTGTTTTTT. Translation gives CASGGHHTGELFF.

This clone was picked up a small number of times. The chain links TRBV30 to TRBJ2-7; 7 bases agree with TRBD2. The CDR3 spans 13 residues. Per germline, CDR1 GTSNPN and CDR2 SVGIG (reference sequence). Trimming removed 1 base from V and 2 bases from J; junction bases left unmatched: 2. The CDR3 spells CAWSGGGPYEQYF. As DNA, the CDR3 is TGTGCCTGGAGTGGGGGAGGGCCCTACGAGCAGTACTTC.

The CDR3 region is CAWSPTTGNLYGYTF. Here the CDR3 DNA reads TGTGCCTGGAGCCCAACGACAGGGAACCTCTATGGCTACACCTTC. The V gene is TRBV30, the J gene TRBJ1-2; 7 bases fit TRBD1. Germline values: CDR1 GTSNPN, CDR2 SVGIG (reference sequence). The CDR3 covers 15 residues. V shed 3 bases and J 4 bases; nucleotides not matched to a gene: 11.

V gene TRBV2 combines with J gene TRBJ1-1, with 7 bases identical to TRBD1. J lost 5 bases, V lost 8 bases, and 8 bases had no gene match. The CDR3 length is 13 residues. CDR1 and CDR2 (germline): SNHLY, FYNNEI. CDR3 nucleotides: TGTGCCAGCGAGTCGACAGGGCCGACTGAAGCTTTCTTT. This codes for CASESTGPTEAFF.

The CDR3 loop reads CASSLLAPPGTEAFF. For the CDR3, the DNA is TGTGCCAGCAGTTTATTGGCCCCCCCGGGGACTGAAGCTTTCTTT. The chain joins TRBV27 to TRBJ1-1; D gene uncertain. The CDR3 is 15 amino acids. Germline loops: CDR1 MNHEY, CDR2 SMNVEV (reference sequence). V lost 1 base and J lost 5, with 14 bases in between.

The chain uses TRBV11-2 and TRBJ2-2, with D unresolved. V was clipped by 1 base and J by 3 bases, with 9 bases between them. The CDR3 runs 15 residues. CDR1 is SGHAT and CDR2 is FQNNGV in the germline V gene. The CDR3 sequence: CASSLVRMYTGELFF. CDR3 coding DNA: TGTGCCAGCAGCTTAGTCAGAATGTACACCGGGGAGCTGTTTTTT.

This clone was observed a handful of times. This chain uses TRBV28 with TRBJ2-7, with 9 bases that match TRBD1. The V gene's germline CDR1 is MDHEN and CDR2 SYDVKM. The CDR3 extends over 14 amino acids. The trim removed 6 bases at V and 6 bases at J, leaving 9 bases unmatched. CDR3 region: CASSKPGQGPEQYF. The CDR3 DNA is TGTGCCAGCAGCAAACCGGGACAGGGTCCCGAGCAGTACTTC. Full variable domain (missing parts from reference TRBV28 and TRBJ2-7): DVKVTQSSRYLVKRTGEKVFLECVQDMDHENMFWYRQDPGLGLRLIYFSYDVKMKEKGDIPEGYSVSREKKERFSLILESASTNQTSMYLCASSKPGQGPEQYFGPGTRLTVT.

This CDR3 is CASRGSGTSRRETQYF. The DNA of the CDR3 is TGTGCCAGCAGGGGTTCCGGGACATCCCGGCGGGAGACCCAGTACTTC. V is TRBV25-1 and J is TRBJ2-5; possible D gene TRBD1, 6 bases. V lost 6 bases to trimming and J lost 5 bases, with 22 bases between them. This CDR3 spans 16 amino acids. CDR1 and CDR2 from the germline V gene are MGHDK and SYGVNS.

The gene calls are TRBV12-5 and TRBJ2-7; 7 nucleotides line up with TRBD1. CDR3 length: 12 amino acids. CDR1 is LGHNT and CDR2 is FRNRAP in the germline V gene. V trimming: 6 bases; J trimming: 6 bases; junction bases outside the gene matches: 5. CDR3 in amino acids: CASGPGQPEQYF. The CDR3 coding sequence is TGTGCTAGTGGGCCGGGACAGCCCGAGCAGTACTTC.

The CDR3 spells CASSSVPGGGYEQYF. The CDR3 region has the DNA TGTGCCAGCAGCTCTGTCCCAGGGGGCGGTTACGAGCAGTACTTC. The chain uses TRBV5-6 and TRBJ2-5; TRBD1 matches at 8 bases. The J call could be wrong; TRBJ2-7 is a better fit for the DNA end. The CDR3 has 15 amino acids. Germline V CDR1 and CDR2: SGHDT, YYEEEE.

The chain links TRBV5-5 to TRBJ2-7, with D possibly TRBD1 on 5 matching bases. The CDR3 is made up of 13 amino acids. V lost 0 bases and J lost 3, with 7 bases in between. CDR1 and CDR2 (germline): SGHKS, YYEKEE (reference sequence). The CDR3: CASSLGGGYEQYF. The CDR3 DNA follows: TGTGCCAGCAGCTTGGGGGGCGGCTACGAGCAGTACTTC. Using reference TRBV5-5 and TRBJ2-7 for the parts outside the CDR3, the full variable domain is DAGVTQSPTHLIKTRGQQVTLRCSPISGHKSVSWYQQVLGQGPQFIFQYYEKEERGRGNFPDRFSARQFPNYSSELNVNALLLGDSALYLCASSLGGGYEQYFGPGTRLTVT.

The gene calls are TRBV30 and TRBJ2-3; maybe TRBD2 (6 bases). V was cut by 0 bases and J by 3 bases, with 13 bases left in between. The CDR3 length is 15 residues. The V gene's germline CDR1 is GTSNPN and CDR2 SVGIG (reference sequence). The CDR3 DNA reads TGTGCCTGGAGTGTTTTTGGCGCGGGGACAGATACGCAGTATTTT. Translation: CAWSVFGAGTDTQYF.

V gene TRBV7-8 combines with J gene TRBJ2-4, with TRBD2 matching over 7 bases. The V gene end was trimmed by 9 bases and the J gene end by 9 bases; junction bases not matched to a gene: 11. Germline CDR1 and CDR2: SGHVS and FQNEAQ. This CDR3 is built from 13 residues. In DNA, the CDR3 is TGTGCCAGTGGAAAGCGGGGAGGCGGCATTCAGTACTTC. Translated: CASGKRGGGIQYF.

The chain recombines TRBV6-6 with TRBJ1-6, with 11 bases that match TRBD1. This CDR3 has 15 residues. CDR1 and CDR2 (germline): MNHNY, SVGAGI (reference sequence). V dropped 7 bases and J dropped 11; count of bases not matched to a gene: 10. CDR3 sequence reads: CASTPQDRGLTPLHF. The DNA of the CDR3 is TGTGCCAGCACCCCCCAGGACAGGGGGCTAACACCCCTCCACTTT.

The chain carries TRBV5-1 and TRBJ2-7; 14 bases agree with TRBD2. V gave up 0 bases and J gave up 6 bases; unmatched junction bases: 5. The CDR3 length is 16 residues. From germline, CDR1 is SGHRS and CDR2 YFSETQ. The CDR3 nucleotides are TGCGCCAGCAGCTTGGAACCGGGACTAGCGGGAGTCGAGCAGTACTTC. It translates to CASSLEPGLAGVEQYF.

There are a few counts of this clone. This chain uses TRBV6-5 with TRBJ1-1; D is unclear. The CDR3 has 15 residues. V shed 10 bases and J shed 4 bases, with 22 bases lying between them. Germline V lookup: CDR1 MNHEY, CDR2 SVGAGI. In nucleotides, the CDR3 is TGTGCCAACCGGGTTCCTGAAACCCGAGGCACTGAAGCTTTCTTT. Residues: CANRVPETRGTEAFF.

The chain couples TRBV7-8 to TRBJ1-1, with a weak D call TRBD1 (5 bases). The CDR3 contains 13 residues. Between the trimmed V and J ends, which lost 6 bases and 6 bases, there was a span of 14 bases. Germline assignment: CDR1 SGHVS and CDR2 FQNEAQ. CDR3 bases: TGTGCCAGCAGGATCCAGGGAAACCCTGAAGCTTTCTTT. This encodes CASRIQGNPEAFF.

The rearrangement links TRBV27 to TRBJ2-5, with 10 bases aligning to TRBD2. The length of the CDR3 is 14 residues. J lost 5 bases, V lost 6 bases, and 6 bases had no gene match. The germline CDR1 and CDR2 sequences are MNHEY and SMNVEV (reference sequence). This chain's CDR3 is CASSERGGHETQYF. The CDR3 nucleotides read TGTGCCAGCAGCGAGCGGGGGGGCCACGAGACCCAGTACTTC.

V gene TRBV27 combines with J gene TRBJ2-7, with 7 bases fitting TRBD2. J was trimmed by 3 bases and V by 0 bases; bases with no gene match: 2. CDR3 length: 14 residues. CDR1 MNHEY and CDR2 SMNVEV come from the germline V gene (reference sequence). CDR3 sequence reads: CASSLSAGLYEQYF. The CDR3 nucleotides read TGTGCCAGCAGTTTATCAGCGGGGCTCTACGAGCAGTACTTC.

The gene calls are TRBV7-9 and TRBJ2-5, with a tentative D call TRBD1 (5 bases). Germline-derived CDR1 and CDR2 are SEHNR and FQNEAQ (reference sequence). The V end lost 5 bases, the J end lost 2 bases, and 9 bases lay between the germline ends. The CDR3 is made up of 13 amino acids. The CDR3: CASSPQGQETQYF. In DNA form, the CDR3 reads TGTGCCAGCAGCCCCCAGGGTCAAGAGACCCAGTACTTC. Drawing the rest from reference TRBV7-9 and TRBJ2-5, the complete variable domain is DTGVSQNPRHKITKRGQNVTFRCDPISEHNRLYWYRQTLGQGPEFLTYFQNEAQLEKSRLLSDRFSAERPKGSFSTLEIQRTEQGDSAMYLCASSPQGQETQYFGPGTRLLVL.

The CDR3, as DNA: TGTGCCAGCAGGCCCCTTGACACCTACTACGAGCAGTACTTC. Its protein product is CASRPLDTYYEQYF. The chain carries TRBV7-2 and TRBJ2-7, with D unclear. Germline V gene data show CDR1 as SGHTA and CDR2 as FQGNSA. This CDR3 has 14 residues. V was pared by 6 bases and J by 3 bases, with 15 bases between.

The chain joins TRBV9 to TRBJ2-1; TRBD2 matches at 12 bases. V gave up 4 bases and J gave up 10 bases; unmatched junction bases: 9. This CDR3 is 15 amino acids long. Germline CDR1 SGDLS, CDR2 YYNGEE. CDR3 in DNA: TGTGCCAGCAGCCCAACTAGCGGGAGGACCAACGAGCAGTTCTTC. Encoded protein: CASSPTSGRTNEQFF.

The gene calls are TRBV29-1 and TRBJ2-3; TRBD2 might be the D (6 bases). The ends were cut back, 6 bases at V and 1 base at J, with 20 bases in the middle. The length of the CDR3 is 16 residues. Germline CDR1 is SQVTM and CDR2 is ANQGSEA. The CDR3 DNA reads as TGCAGCGTCGAGGGCGGAGGGATGCGCGGCACAGATACGCAGTATTTT. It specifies CSVEGGGMRGTDTQYF.

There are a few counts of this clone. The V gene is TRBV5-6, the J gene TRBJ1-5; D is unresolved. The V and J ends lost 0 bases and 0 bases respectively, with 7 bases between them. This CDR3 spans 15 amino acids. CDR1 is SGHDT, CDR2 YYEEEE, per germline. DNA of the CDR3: TGTGCCAGCAGCTTGGGACTGAATAGCAATCAGCCCCAGCATTTT. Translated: CASSLGLNSNQPQHF.